This T cell receptor (beta chain) was retrieved from a study of chemoradiotherapy in HPV16-positive cancers. Germline assignment: CDR1 KGHSH and CDR2 LQKENI. V was trimmed by 0 bases and J by 8 bases, leaving 13 bases between them. The CDR3 runs to 14 residues. This clone occurred once. Sequenced by immunoSEQ multiplex PCR; TCRdb stores in-frame clones only, minus some. The sample shows 2,000 or so clones, about nine tenths of them seen only once. Material: tumor tissue, obtained from a patient who underwent chemoradiotherapy. The chain employs TRBV18 and TRBJ1-2; weak D call: TRBD1 (5 bases). This clonotype was obtained from a human donor with HPV-associated anogenital cancer. CDR3 bases: TGTGCCAGCTCACCACCCCCCGGGGACCGAGGCTACACCTTC. Translating gives CASSPPPGDRGYTF.